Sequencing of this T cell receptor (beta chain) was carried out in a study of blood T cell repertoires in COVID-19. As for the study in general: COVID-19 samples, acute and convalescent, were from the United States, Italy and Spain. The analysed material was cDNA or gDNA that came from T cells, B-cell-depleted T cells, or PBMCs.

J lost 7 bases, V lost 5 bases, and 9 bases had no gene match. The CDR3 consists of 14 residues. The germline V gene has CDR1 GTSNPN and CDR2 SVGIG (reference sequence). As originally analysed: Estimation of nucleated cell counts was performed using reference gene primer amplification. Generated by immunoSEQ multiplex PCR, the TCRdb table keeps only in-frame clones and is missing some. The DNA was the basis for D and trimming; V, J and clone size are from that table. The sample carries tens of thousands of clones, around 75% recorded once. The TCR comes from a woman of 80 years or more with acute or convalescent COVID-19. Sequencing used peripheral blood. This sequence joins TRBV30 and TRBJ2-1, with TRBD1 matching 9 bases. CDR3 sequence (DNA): TGTGCCTGGGGTGGGGACAGGGTAAAAAATGAGCAGTTCTTC. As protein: CAWGGDRVKNEQFF.